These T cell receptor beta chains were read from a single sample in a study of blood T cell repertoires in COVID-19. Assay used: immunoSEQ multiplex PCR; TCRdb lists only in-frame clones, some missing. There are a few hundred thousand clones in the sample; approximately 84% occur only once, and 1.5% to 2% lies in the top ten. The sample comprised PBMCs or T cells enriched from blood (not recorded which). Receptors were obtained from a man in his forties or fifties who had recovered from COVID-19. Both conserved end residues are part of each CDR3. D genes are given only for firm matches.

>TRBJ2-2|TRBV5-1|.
CASSLWQNTGELFF
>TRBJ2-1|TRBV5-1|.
CASSYSEGSNEQFF
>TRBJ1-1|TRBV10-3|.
CAIRDDSPNTEAFF
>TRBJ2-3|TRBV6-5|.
CASSYYDSSTDTQYF
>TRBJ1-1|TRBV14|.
CASSHNRVFTEAFF
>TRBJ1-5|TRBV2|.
CACRRGNQPQHF
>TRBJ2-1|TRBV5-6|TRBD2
CASSLGSGRIYEQFF
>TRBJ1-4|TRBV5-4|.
CASSLTRVAEKLFF
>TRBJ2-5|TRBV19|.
CASSITGGGETQYF
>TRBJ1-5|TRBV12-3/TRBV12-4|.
CASSPDRYQPQHF
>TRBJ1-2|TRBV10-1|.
CASSEWGGRYNYGYTF
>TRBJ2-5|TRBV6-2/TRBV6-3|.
CASSRSAAETQYF
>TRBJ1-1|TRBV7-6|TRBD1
CASNLLDRGGNTEAFF
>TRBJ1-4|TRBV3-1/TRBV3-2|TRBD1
CASSQDFGGTGTLEKLFF
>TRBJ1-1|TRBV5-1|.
CASSLPLVNTEAFF
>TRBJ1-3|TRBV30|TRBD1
CAWNPLPGQSISGNTIYF
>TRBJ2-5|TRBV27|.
CASKTRQRGQETQYF
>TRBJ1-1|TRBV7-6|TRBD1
CASSLVGQGGTEAFF
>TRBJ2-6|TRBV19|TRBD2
CASSPGLARGANVLTF
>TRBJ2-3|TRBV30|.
CAWSASAVGTDTQYF
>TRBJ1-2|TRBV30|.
CAWSVPSDHLSRGYGYTF
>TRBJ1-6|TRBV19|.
CASSIDRGSGNSPLHF